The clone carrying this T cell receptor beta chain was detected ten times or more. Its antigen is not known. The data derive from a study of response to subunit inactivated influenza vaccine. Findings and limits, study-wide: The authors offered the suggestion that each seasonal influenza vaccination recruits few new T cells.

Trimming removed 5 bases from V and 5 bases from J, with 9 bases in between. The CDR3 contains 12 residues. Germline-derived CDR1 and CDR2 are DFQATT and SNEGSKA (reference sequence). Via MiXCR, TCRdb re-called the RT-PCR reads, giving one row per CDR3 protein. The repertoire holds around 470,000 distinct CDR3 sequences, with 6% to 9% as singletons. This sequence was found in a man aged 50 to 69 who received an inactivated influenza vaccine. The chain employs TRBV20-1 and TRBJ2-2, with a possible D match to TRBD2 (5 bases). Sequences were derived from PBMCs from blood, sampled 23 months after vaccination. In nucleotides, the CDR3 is TGCAGTGCTGCCTCGGGGACCGGGGAGCTGTTTTTT. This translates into CSAASGTGELFF.